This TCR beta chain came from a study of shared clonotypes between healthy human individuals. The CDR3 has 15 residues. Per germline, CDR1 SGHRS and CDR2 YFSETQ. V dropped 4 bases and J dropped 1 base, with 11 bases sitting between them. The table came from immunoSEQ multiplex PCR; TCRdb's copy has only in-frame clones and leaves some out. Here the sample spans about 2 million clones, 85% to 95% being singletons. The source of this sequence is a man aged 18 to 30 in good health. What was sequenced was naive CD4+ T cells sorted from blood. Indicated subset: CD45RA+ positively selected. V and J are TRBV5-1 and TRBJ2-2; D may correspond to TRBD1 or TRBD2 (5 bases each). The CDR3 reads CASSPGRQNTGELFF. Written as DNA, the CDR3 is TGCGCCAGCAGCCCGGGACGGCAGAACACCGGGGAGCTGTTTTTT.